This T cell receptor beta chain was retrieved from a study of T cell responses to AZD1222 COVID-19 vaccine. Study outcomes and limitations: Baseline serostatus was positive in only five to seven AZD1222 recipients. Clonal diversity may have been underestimated, and the donors were mostly white British, with more females than males. The study reported that nearly half of spike-specific TCRs target unmutated variant regions.

Concerning this clone: The antigen remains unidentified.

The protocol was immunoSEQ multiplex PCR, while the TCRdb copy is restricted to in-frame clones and leaves out a portion. The repertoire holds tens of thousands of clones, with roughly nine tenths as singletons. Germline V gene sequence: CDR1 SGDLS, CDR2 YYNGEE. Trimming removed 4 bases from V and 4 bases from J, with 14 bases in between. The CDR3 is 14 amino acids. The source material was peripheral blood, sampled 28 days after the second AZD1222 dose. The clonotype was recovered from an adult who received the AZD1222 COVID-19 vaccine. The chain carries TRBV9 and TRBJ1-1; D is perhaps TRBD1 (6 bases). The CDR3 here is CASSPGGGRTEAFF. DNA of the CDR3: TGTGCCAGCAGCCCGGGAGGGGGGCGCACTGAAGCTTTCTTT.